The T cell receptor beta chain under discussion was sequenced for a study of T cells after yellow fever vaccination. V shed 1 base, J shed 1 base, and the junction held 11 bases outside the gene matches. This CDR3 is built from 18 residues. Germline V CDR1 and CDR2: LGHNA, YSLEER. In making TCR cDNA, 5'RACE template switching added a universal primer site and UMIs to it. TCRdb itself ran the 5' RACE reads through MiXCR, one entry per CDR3 protein. The sample lists about 350,000 distinct CDR3 sequences; roughly 4.3% were seen once. Study-wide results and limits: High-abundance clonotypes from the bulk population could contaminate FACS-sorted repertoires.

About this clonotype itself: Antigen specificity is unknown.

This specimen was PBMCs, taken 5 days after the yellow fever booster vaccination. J is TRBJ2-3 and V is TRBV4-3; 7 bases line up with TRBD1. This receptor was obtained from a man aged 18 to 29 who received the YFV17D yellow fever vaccine. CDR3 region: CASSQGVGWDSRTDTQYF. DNA of the CDR3: TGCGCCAGCAGCCAAGGGGTAGGGTGGGACAGCCGCACAGATACGCAGTATTTT.